This record concerns one T cell receptor (beta chain) sequence. Its antigen is not known. This sample stems from a study of cytomegalovirus exposure and HLA in healthy donors. Some clones are missing from TCRdb's copy, which holds only in-frame ones; the method was immunoSEQ multiplex PCR. The sample gives 150,000 to 200,000 clones, about 96% of which show up once; about 0.89% is in the top ten. Study results and caveats: A subsequent analysis found that TCR clusters from the first cohort also tended to co-occur in the approximately 130 validation repertoires, with less than 95% of cluster scores above 0.

This CDR3 is 17 amino acids long. V dropped 0 bases and J dropped 3 bases, with 12 bases sitting between them. Looked up from germline, CDR1 is SEHNR and CDR2 is FQNEAQ (reference sequence). The genes are TRBV7-9 and TRBJ1-6; weak D call: TRBD1 (5 bases). The receptor was isolated from a woman aged 18 to 35 in good health and CMV-seronegative. Sequenced sample: PBMCs. CDR3 sequence reads: CASSLAQGMGYNSPLHF. The CDR3 DNA sequence: TGTGCCAGCAGCTTAGCGCAGGGTATGGGCTATAATTCACCCCTCCACTTT.